One and the same sample provided the 21 T cell receptor beta chains below, sequenced in a study of T-cell reconstitution after alpha-beta-depleted transplantation in children. The TCRbeta library was prepared with unique molecular identifiers. Each CDR3 protein gets one entry after TCRdb re-called the PCR reads with MiXCR. The profile shows a few hundred thousand distinct CDR3 sequences, roughly 14% of them singletons. The sequencing used PBMCs, collected from the stem cell graft. These receptors originate from a human donor who donated a stem cell graft to a child with Fanconi anemia.

This clonotype came up a few times. DNA of the CDR3: TGCGCCAGCAGTGAGCCGAGGCTTAGGGTTTCGGGGAACCAAGAGACCCAGTACTTC. This sequence encodes CASSEPRLRVSGNQETQYF. The V and J genes are TRBV10-2 and TRBJ2-5; a possible D gene is TRBD2 (5 bases). The CDR3 runs to 19 residues. Per the germline V gene, CDR1 is WSHSY and CDR2 is SAAADI. V shed 2 bases and J shed 0 bases, with 22 bases lying between them.

This clonotype came up many times. The CDR3 sequence is CASSSLPGPETQYF. As DNA, the CDR3 is TGTGCCAGCAGTTCCCTTCCCGGGCCAGAGACCCAGTACTTC. The chain employs TRBV6-5 and TRBJ2-5, with D uncertain. With 4 bases removed from V and 4 bases from J, the gap between germline ends came to 13 bases. The CDR3 is made up of 14 amino acids. Germline V gene sequence: CDR1 MNHEY, CDR2 SVGAGI.

The chain uses TRBV20-1 and TRBJ1-1; D call uncertain. Trimming took off 5 bases at V and 6 bases at J, with 13 bases between the two ends. The CDR3 is 12 amino acids. CDR1 is DFQATT, CDR2 SNEGSKA, per germline (reference sequence). Here the CDR3 DNA reads TGCAGTGCTCCCCTGACGGAAGCTGAAGCTTTCTTT. Its translation: CSAPLTEAEAFF.

The V gene is TRBV19, the J gene TRBJ1-2; 8 bases map to TRBD1. Looked up from germline, CDR1 is LNHDA and CDR2 is SQIVND (reference sequence). The CDR3 runs to 14 residues. V trimming: 6 bases; J trimming: 6 bases; junction bases outside the gene matches: 9. CDR3 in DNA: TGTGCCAGTAGCCCCCAGGGGGCCCAGAATGGCTACACCTTC. Protein product: CASSPQGAQNGYTF.

This clonotype was counted at least ten times. CDR3 protein: CASSRSATNTEAFF. The CDR3 DNA follows: TGCGCCAGCAGCCGGTCCGCGACGAACACTGAAGCTTTCTTT. The chain is built from TRBV5-1 and TRBJ1-1; D is unresolved. This CDR3 spans 14 amino acids. Per the germline V gene, CDR1 is SGHRS and CDR2 is YFSETQ. The ends were cut back, 4 bases at V and 1 base at J, with 11 bases in the middle.

Written as DNA, the CDR3 is TGTGCCAGAGGCGGGGGGGATACAGATACGCAGTATTTT. Its translation is CARGGGDTDTQYF. The chain employs TRBV13 and TRBJ2-3, with 9 bases fitting TRBD2. The CDR3 loop spans 13 amino acids. V lost 9 bases and J lost 3; bases outside the gene matches: 4. The V gene's germline CDR1 is PRHDT and CDR2 FYEKMQ (reference sequence).

The V gene is TRBV6-2 or TRBV6-3, the J gene TRBJ2-7; D uncertain. V was shortened by 6 bases and J by 3 bases, with 18 bases between the two germline ends. This CDR3 has 15 amino acids. Germline CDR1 is MNHEY and CDR2 is SVGEGT. CDR3 nucleotides: TGTGCCAGCAGGGAAACCGGACGTCTACGCTACGAGCAGTACTTC. Translating gives CASRETGRLRYEQYF.

The V call is TRBV2, the J call TRBJ2-4; the D is unclear. Trimming shortened V by 2 bases and J by 8 bases, and 10 bases separated the two germline ends. This CDR3 has 13 residues. The germline CDR1 and CDR2 sequences are SNHLY and FYNNEI. CDR3 nucleotide sequence: TGTGCCAGCAGTGAATTCGGTGGGGACATTCAGTACTTC. This translates into CASSEFGGDIQYF. Drawing the rest from reference TRBV2 and TRBJ2-4, the complete variable domain is EPEVTQTPSHQVTQMGQEVILRCVPISNHLYFYWYRQILGQKVEFLVSFYNNEISEKSEIFDDQFSVERPDGSNFTLKIRSTKLEDSAMYFCASSEFGGDIQYFGAGTRLSVL.

This clonotype came up many times. The chain couples TRBV7-2 to TRBJ2-7, with D unclear. The V and J ends lost 0 bases and 5 bases respectively, with 2 bases between them. CDR1 and CDR2 from the germline V gene are SGHTA and FQGNSA. This CDR3 is built from 11 residues. The CDR3 bases are TGTGCCAGCAGCTTAGCAAACGAGCAGTACTTC. Protein product: CASSLANEQYF.

This clonotype was seen a handful of times. V usage is TRBV6-2 or TRBV6-3 and J usage is TRBJ2-5, with D perhaps matching TRBD1 or TRBD2 (5 bases each). The V end lost 5 bases, the J end lost 2 bases, and 15 bases lay between the germline ends. Germline lookup yields CDR1 MNHEY and CDR2 SVGEGT. The CDR3 totals 15 residues. The CDR3 loop is CASSLPGRIQETQYF. The CDR3, as DNA: TGTGCCAGCAGTCTACCGGGACGGATACAAGAGACCCAGTACTTC.

This clonotype was seen at least ten times. The chain employs TRBV5-6 and TRBJ1-1; TRBD1 matches at 11 bases. The CDR3 is 16 residues long. The J segment lost 2 bases and the V segment lost 4 bases, leaving 7 bases of the junction unmatched. CDR1 and CDR2 (germline): SGHDT, YYEEEE. This CDR3 reads CASSPGTGGLNTEAFF. In nucleotides, the CDR3 is TGTGCCAGCAGCCCCGGGACAGGGGGTCTTAACACTGAAGCTTTCTTT.

The rearrangement joins TRBV12-3 or TRBV12-4 to TRBJ2-1, with TRBD2 as a possible D gene (7 bases). The CDR3 spans 13 residues. The V end was cut by 6 bases, the J end by 10 bases, with 16 bases between. CDR3 sequence (DNA): TGTGCCAGCAGGCTAGGGGGGGGGGACGAGCAGTTCTTC. It codes for CASRLGGGDEQFF.

This clonotype was detected only a few times. The CDR3 loop is CASSQVEGGPYEQYV. The CDR3 DNA reads TGCGCCAGCAGCCAAGTTGAAGGGGGGCCCTACGAGCAGTACGTC. The rearrangement links TRBV4-1 to TRBJ2-7; either TRBD1 or TRBD2 may fit D (6 bases each). CDR3 length: 15 amino acids. From germline, CDR1 is MGHRA and CDR2 YSYEKL. The ends were cut back, 1 base at V and 2 bases at J, with 12 bases in the middle.

This chain links TRBV7-9 with TRBJ2-5; TRBD1 aligns across 9 bases. The germline V gene encodes CDR1 SEHNR and CDR2 FQNEAQ (reference sequence). The CDR3 contains 17 residues. Trimming cost V 4 bases and J 4 bases; bases outside gene matches: 13. In DNA, the CDR3 is TGTGCCAGCAGCTCACTCGAACAGGGGGCGGAAAGAGAGACCCAGTACTTC. It codes for CASSSLEQGAERETQYF.

This clonotype was observed at least ten times. This rearrangement joins TRBV20-1 to TRBJ2-1; D is perhaps TRBD1 (5 bases). CDR3 length: 15 residues. Germline lookup yields CDR1 DFQATT and CDR2 SNEGSKA (reference sequence). V lost 3 bases and J lost 0, with 12 bases in between. Here the CDR3 reads CSASKGLSSYNEQFF. The CDR3 coding sequence is TGCAGTGCTAGTAAGGGGCTTAGCTCCTACAATGAGCAGTTCTTC.

This clonotype was observed a handful of times. The V and J genes are TRBV27 and TRBJ2-1; TRBD1 might be the D (5 bases). V shed 2 bases and J shed 12 bases, with 20 bases lying between them. CDR1 MNHEY and CDR2 SMNVEV come from the germline V gene (reference sequence). CDR3 length: 15 residues. The CDR3 region has the DNA TGTGCCAGCAGTTTAGCAATACAGGCCACATTCCCGCAGTTCTTC. It translates to CASSLAIQATFPQFF.

The chain is built from TRBV20-1 and TRBJ1-5; D perhaps matches TRBD1 (6 bases). Per the germline V gene, CDR1 is DFQATT and CDR2 is SNEGSKA (reference sequence). This CDR3 is built from 14 residues. V lost 3 bases and J 1 base, leaving 10 bases between the germline ends. For the CDR3, the DNA is TGCAGTGCTAGGGACAGTAGGAGCAATCAGCCCCAGCATTTT. It yields the protein CSARDSRSNQPQHF.

This rearrangement joins TRBV30 to TRBJ1-2; D remains unclear. Germline CDR1 GTSNPN, CDR2 SVGIG (reference sequence). This CDR3 is 15 amino acids long. V was cut by 0 bases and J by 3 bases, with 14 bases left in between. The CDR3 is CAWSVGSGVYYGYTF. The CDR3 DNA reads TGTGCCTGGAGTGTCGGCAGTGGGGTTTACTATGGCTACACCTTC.

This clonotype was seen ten or more times. The gene calls are TRBV7-2 and TRBJ1-2; 8 bases are shared with TRBD1. V lost 6 bases, J lost 4 bases, and 1 base stayed unmatched. Per the germline V gene, CDR1 is SGHTA and CDR2 is FQGNSA. The CDR3 totals 12 residues. Here the CDR3 reads CASRGTGYGYTF. The DNA of the CDR3 is TGTGCCAGCAGGGGGACAGGCTATGGCTACACCTTC.

In this sample, this clonotype turned up many times. This sequence joins TRBV5-1 and TRBJ1-2, with a tentative D call TRBD1 (5 bases). CDR3 length: 15 residues. V lost 4 bases and J 4 bases, leaving 17 bases between the germline ends. Germline V gene sequence: CDR1 SGHRS, CDR2 YFSETQ. The CDR3 region is CASSTSGGQGYGYTF. In DNA form, the CDR3 reads TGCGCCAGCAGCACCTCTGGCGGCCAGGGCTATGGCTACACCTTC.

This clonotype was seen ten or more times. The V and J genes are TRBV5-4 and TRBJ1-2; a weak D match, TRBD1 (6 bases). The V and J ends lost 4 bases and 6 bases respectively, with 19 bases between them. There are 15 residues in the CDR3. From germline, CDR1 is SGHNT and CDR2 YYREEE (reference sequence). Here the CDR3 DNA reads TGTGCCAGCAGCAAGGAAGGACAGCGAGTCGATGGCTACACCTTC. Residues: CASSKEGQRVDGYTF.